Below are 21 T cell receptor beta chains sequenced from a single sample in a study of cytomegalovirus exposure and HLA in healthy donors. The PCR employed 60 Vbeta primers together with 13 Jbeta primers. Using immunoSEQ multiplex PCR, the repertoire was profiled, and TCRdb retains in-frame clones only, with some absent. The sample yields about 130,000 clones, more than 75% seen once. Sequenced material: PBMCs. The source of these receptors is a man aged 35 to 55 in good health and CMV-seronegative.

The chain uses TRBV5-1 and TRBJ1-4; a possible D gene is TRBD1 (5 bases). With 4 bases removed from V and 0 bases from J, the gap between germline ends came to 13 bases. This CDR3 is 16 amino acids long. Germline assignment: CDR1 SGHRS and CDR2 YFSETQ. CDR3 in amino acids: CASSPGGDSTNEKLFF. DNA of the CDR3: TGCGCCAGCAGCCCCGGGGGAGACTCAACTAATGAAAAACTGTTTTTT.

This chain joins TRBV19 and TRBJ2-1; 7 nucleotides match TRBD2. After removal of 4 bases from V and 5 bases from J, the junction contained 2 bases not matched to a gene. The V gene's germline CDR1 is LNHDA and CDR2 SQIVND (reference sequence). The CDR3 is made up of 13 amino acids. CDR3 loop: CASSTLADNEQFF. CDR3 DNA: TGTGCCAGTAGTACCCTAGCGGACAATGAGCAGTTCTTC.

This chain uses TRBV6-6 with TRBJ2-7; 9 bases fit TRBD1. The CDR3 runs 14 residues. Germline trimming cut 5 bases from V and 2 bases from J; bases unmatched to any gene: 4. Germline V lookup: CDR1 MNHNY, CDR2 SVGAGI (reference sequence). The CDR3 here is CASSGTGPPYEQYF. In nucleotides, the CDR3 is TGTGCCAGCAGTGGGACAGGGCCACCCTACGAGCAGTACTTC.

A single count supports this clone. The J gene is TRBJ1-5, the V gene TRBV5-6; unclear D gene. This CDR3 is built from 15 residues. Germline-derived CDR1 and CDR2 are SGHDT and YYEEEE. With 2 bases removed from V and 2 bases from J, the gap between germline ends came to 11 bases. The CDR3 loop reads CASSFGIAGNQPQHF. The CDR3 nucleotides read TGTGCCAGCAGCTTCGGGATCGCTGGCAATCAGCCCCAGCATTTT. Full variable domain (missing parts from reference TRBV5-6 and TRBJ1-5): DAGVTQSPTHLIKTRGQQVTLRCSPKSGHDTVSWYQQALGQGPQFIFQYYEEEERQRGNFPDRFSGHQFPNYSSELNVNALLLGDSALYLCASSFGIAGNQPQHFGDGTRLSIL.

The V and J genes are TRBV5-1 and TRBJ1-1; a weak D match, TRBD1 (5 bases). CDR3 length: 15 residues. Germline CDR1 is SGHRS and CDR2 is YFSETQ. The V end was cut by 5 bases, the J end by 1 base, with 15 bases between. The CDR3 is CASRLAIGANTEAFF. For the CDR3, the DNA is TGCGCCAGCAGGCTTGCGATTGGGGCGAACACTGAAGCTTTCTTT.

This chain uses TRBV5-4 with TRBJ2-2; 12 positions match TRBD2. The CDR3 length is 19 residues. From germline, CDR1 is SGHNT and CDR2 YYREEE (reference sequence). The V gene end was trimmed by 3 bases and the J gene end by 0 bases; junction bases not matched to a gene: 9. The CDR3 sequence: CASSSGGLAGGTNTGELFF. In nucleotides, the CDR3 is TGTGCCAGCAGCTCTGGAGGCCTAGCGGGGGGGACGAACACCGGGGAGCTGTTTTTT. The entire variable domain, with the rest obtained from reference TRBV5-4 and TRBJ2-2, is as follows: ETGVTQSPTHLIKTRGQQVTLRCSSQSGHNTVSWYQQALGQGPQFIFQYYREEENGRGNFPPRFSGLQFPNYSSELNVNALELDDSALYLCASSSGGLAGGTNTGELFFGEGSRLTVL.

The chain employs TRBV27 and TRBJ1-1; D gene ambiguous. This CDR3 contains 13 residues. Trimming stripped 3 bases from V and 1 base from J, with 6 bases between. Per germline, CDR1 MNHEY and CDR2 SMNVEV (reference sequence). The CDR3 loop reads CASSLAGNTEAFF. The CDR3 nucleotides read TGTGCCAGCAGTTTGGCGGGGAACACTGAAGCTTTCTTT.

CDR3 sequence reads: CASSYQGAGYEQYF. The CDR3 DNA reads as TGTGCCAGCAGCTACCAGGGGGCGGGTTACGAGCAGTACTTC. This rearrangement joins TRBV27 to TRBJ2-5, with 8 bases that match TRBD1. The DNA end is a closer match to TRBJ2-7, so the J assignment may be wrong. This CDR3 spans 14 amino acids. Germline CDR1 is MNHEY and CDR2 is SMNVEV (reference sequence).

This clone turned up a few times. V gene TRBV18 combines with J gene TRBJ1-1, with a tentative D call TRBD1 (5 bases). The V gene lost 5 bases and the J gene lost 6 bases, with 13 bases spanning the gap. The CDR3 covers 13 residues. Germline values: CDR1 KGHSH, CDR2 LQKENI. The CDR3: CASSEDKAAEAFF. The CDR3 region has the DNA TGTGCCAGCTCAGAGGACAAGGCGGCTGAAGCTTTCTTT.

This clone was seen once. The rearrangement joins TRBV28 to TRBJ2-1, with 8 bases identical to TRBD1. Germline lookup yields CDR1 MDHEN and CDR2 SYDVKM. The trim removed 6 bases at V and 8 bases at J, leaving 12 bases unmatched. The CDR3 sequence is 15 residues long. CDR3 DNA: TGTGCCAGCAGCCGTATTCGGACAGGGCTCTATGAGCAGTTCTTC. It specifies CASSRIRTGLYEQFF.

The chain carries TRBV5-4 and TRBJ2-1; perhaps TRBD2 as D (5 bases). CDR3 length: 15 residues. Trimming cost V 2 bases and J 7 bases, with 16 bases left between them. Germline values: CDR1 SGHNT, CDR2 YYREEE (reference sequence). The CDR3: CASSFIFGVQNEQFF. As DNA, the CDR3 is TGTGCCAGCAGCTTCATTTTCGGGGTCCAAAATGAGCAGTTCTTC.

This clone came up once. J is TRBJ1-1 and V is TRBV4-3, with D possibly matching TRBD1 (6 bases). Trimming removed 0 bases from V and 5 bases from J, with 13 bases in between. This CDR3 spans 15 amino acids. Germline V gene lookup returns CDR1 LGHNA and CDR2 YSLEER. CDR3 DNA: TGCGCCAGCAGCCAAGAAAGGACAGACTCTACTGAAGCTTTCTTT. Its translation: CASSQERTDSTEAFF.

V usage is TRBV19 and J usage is TRBJ2-3; D remains unclear. Germline values: CDR1 LNHDA, CDR2 SQIVND (reference sequence). V was pared by 7 bases and J by 2 bases, with 10 bases between. The CDR3 is made up of 13 amino acids. The CDR3 DNA follows: TGTGCCAGTAAAAACCAGGTCACAGATACGCAGTATTTT. Translation: CASKNQVTDTQYF.

V and J are TRBV2 and TRBJ1-1; D remains unclear. V was clipped by 4 bases and J by 0 bases, with 9 bases between them. CDR1 is SNHLY and CDR2 is FYNNEI in the germline V gene. The length of the CDR3 is 14 residues. The CDR3 DNA follows: TGTGCCAGCAGTGGTTTTGAGGTGAACACTGAAGCTTTCTTT. Protein sequence: CASSGFEVNTEAFF.

This clone was detected only once. The chain's CDR3 is CAGQESTEAFF. DNA for the CDR3: TGTGCCGGACAGGAAAGCACTGAAGCTTTCTTT. The rearrangement joins TRBV6-1 to TRBJ1-1; 7 bases are a match to TRBD1. The CDR3 has 11 residues. Germline loops: CDR1 MNHNS, CDR2 SASEGT. Losses at the gene ends were 11 bases for V and 4 bases for J; bases not matched to a gene: 4.

This clone appeared a few times. V usage is TRBV4-1 and J usage is TRBJ1-6; D unresolved. Trimming took 4 bases from V and 4 from J, leaving 8 bases between them. Looked up from germline, CDR1 is MGHRA and CDR2 is YSYEKL. The CDR3 totals 14 residues. CDR3 sequence (DNA): TGCGCCAGCAGCCCACCCACTTATAATTCACCCCTCCACTTT. It specifies CASSPPTYNSPLHF.

The chain couples TRBV1 to TRBJ2-7; the table gives TRBD2 as D, unverified against the DNA. TRBV1 represents a pseudogene. The CDR3 covers 14 residues. This CDR3 is CTSSNGRSSYEQYF. The CDR3 region has the DNA TGCACCAGCAGTAACGGAAGGAGCTCCTACGAGCAGTACTTC.

This clone has more than one count but fewer than ten. This chain links TRBV12-5 with TRBJ2-3; 9 positions match TRBD1. This CDR3 spans 15 amino acids. The V gene's germline CDR1 is LGHNT and CDR2 FRNRAP. J was trimmed by 0 bases and V by 6 bases; bases with no gene match: 4. The DNA of the CDR3 is TGTGCTAGTGGGAAGGGACAGGGAAGCACAGATACGCAGTATTTT. As protein: CASGKGQGSTDTQYF. Filled out from reference TRBV12-5 and TRBJ2-3, the complete variable domain reads DARVTQTPRHKVTEMGQEVTMRCQPILGHNTVFWYRQTMMQGLELLAYFRNRAPLDDSGMPKDRFSAEMPDATLATLKIQPSEPRDSAVYFCASGKGQGSTDTQYFGPGTRLTVL.

Ten or more counts support this clone. V usage is TRBV6-4 and J usage is TRBJ2-3; a possible D gene is TRBD2 (6 bases). The CDR3 loop spans 15 amino acids. Trimming stripped 2 bases from V and 1 base from J, with 10 bases between. Germline assignment: CDR1 MRHNA and CDR2 SNTAGT. This chain's CDR3 is CASSDGTGGTDTQYF. The CDR3 DNA reads as TGTGCCAGCAGTGACGGGACGGGGGGCACAGATACGCAGTATTTT.

This clone was detected many times. The chain recombines TRBV25-1 with TRBJ1-1; a possible D gene is TRBD1 (5 bases). CDR1 MGHDK and CDR2 SYGVNS come from the germline V gene. The CDR3 loop spans 15 amino acids. Trimming removed 6 bases at V and 1 base at J, with 15 bases between. CDR3 nucleotides: TGTGCCAGCAGGACAGCCGGGGGTTCGAACACTGAAGCTTTCTTT. It is translated as CASRTAGGSNTEAFF.

This sequence joins TRBV11-2 and TRBJ2-7, with TRBD1 matching over 8 bases. Germline V gene data show CDR1 as SGHAT and CDR2 as FQNNGV. J was trimmed by 2 bases and V by 5 bases; bases with no gene match: 11. The length of the CDR3 is 16 residues. In DNA form, the CDR3 reads TGTGCCAGCAGCCAGCGACAGGGGAACTATCCCTACGAGCAGTACTTC. Protein: CASSQRQGNYPYEQYF.